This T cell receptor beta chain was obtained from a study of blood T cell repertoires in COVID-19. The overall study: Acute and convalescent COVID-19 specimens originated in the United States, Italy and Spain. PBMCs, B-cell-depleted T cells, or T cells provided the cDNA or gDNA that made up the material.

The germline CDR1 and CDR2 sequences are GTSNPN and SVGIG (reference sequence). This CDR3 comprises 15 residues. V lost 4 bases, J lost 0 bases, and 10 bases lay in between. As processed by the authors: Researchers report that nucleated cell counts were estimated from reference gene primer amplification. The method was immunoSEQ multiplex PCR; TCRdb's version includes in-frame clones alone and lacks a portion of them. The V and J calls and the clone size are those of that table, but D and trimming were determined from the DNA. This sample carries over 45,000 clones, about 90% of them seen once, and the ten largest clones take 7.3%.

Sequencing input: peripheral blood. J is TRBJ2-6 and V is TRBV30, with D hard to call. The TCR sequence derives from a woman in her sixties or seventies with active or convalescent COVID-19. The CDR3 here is CAWTFGHSGANVLTF. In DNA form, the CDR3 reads TGTGCCTGGACTTTTGGGCACTCTGGGGCCAACGTCCTGACTTTC.